This T cell receptor (beta chain) emerged from a study of CD8 T cells in ankylosing spondylitis. TCRdb reanalysed the 5' RACE reads using MiXCR and keeps one entry per CDR3 protein. The sample lists approximately 220,000 distinct CDR3 sequences; roughly 24% were seen once. Notes on the study in general: Clones linked to disease, bearing a CD8+ phenotype, were relatively rare in peripheral blood. Reported data indicate significant enrichment of disease-linked clones within matched ankylosing spondylitis synovial fluid. A TCR beta motif made of under 10 highly homologous variants seemed typical of ankylosing spondylitis blood.

This CDR3 is built from 12 residues. The germline V and J ends were trimmed by 4 bases and 5 bases, with 12 bases remaining between them. Germline CDR1 SQVTM, CDR2 ANQGSEA. In its sample, this clonotype was seen many times. What it binds is not known. This receptor was identified in a male donor with ankylosing spondylitis or in good health (not recorded which). V is TRBV29-1 and J is TRBJ2-7; possible D gene TRBD2, 6 bases. The specimen was blood, either unsorted or a sorted T cell fraction (not recorded which). The CDR3 loop reads CSVVTSSHEQYF. The CDR3 coding sequence is TGCAGCGTTGTGACTAGTTCCCACGAGCAGTACTTC.